The 29 T cell receptor beta chains below were found in one sample sequenced in a study of blood T cell repertoires in COVID-19. Produced via immunoSEQ multiplex PCR; TCRdb's table is partial and in-frame only. This sample has about 260,000 clones, with around 87% found just once. Input material: peripheral blood. The source is a woman between 50 and 59 years old with acute or convalescent COVID-19.

The CDR3 bases are TGTGCCACCACGGGGACAGGGGGTAATTCACCCCTCCACTTT. This encodes CATTGTGGNSPLHF. The rearrangement joins TRBV2 to TRBJ1-6; 11 bases fit TRBD1. Germline loops: CDR1 SNHLY, CDR2 FYNNEI. The CDR3 runs to 14 residues. J gave up 6 bases and V 10 bases, and 5 bases lay outside the gene matches. The whole variable domain, filled in from reference TRBV2 and TRBJ1-6, reads EPEVTQTPSHQVTQMGQEVILRCVPISNHLYFYWYRQILGQKVEFLVSFYNNEISEKSEIFDDQFSVERPDGSNFTLKIRSTKLEDSAMYFCATTGTGGNSPLHFGNGTRLTVT.

The V and J genes are TRBV19 and TRBJ1-5, with 11 positions matching TRBD1. This CDR3 has 18 residues. The ends lost 6 bases at V and 2 bases at J; junction bases unmatched: 12. CDR1 is LNHDA, CDR2 SQIVND, per germline (reference sequence). In DNA, the CDR3 is TGTGCCAGTAGCCAACCGGGACAGGGGGTAAGGGGCAATCAGCCCCAGCATTTT. It codes for CASSQPGQGVRGNQPQHF.

The rearrangement uses TRBV27 and TRBJ2-3; 7 nucleotides line up with TRBD2. The J segment lost 4 bases and the V segment lost 7 bases, leaving 11 bases of the junction unmatched. Germline V gene lookup returns CDR1 MNHEY and CDR2 SMNVEV (reference sequence). The length of the CDR3 is 15 residues. Written as DNA, the CDR3 is TGTGCCAGCACTAATCTTGGCGGGAGTCCAGATACGCAGTATTTT. Translation: CASTNLGGSPDTQYF.

This chain connects TRBV6-5 to TRBJ1-2; 12 nucleotides match TRBD1. CDR3 length: 16 residues. Trimming removed 2 bases from V and 4 bases from J; junction bases left unmatched: 5. Germline lookup yields CDR1 MNHEY and CDR2 SVGAGI. The chain's CDR3 is CASSYAGTGGIYGYTF. As DNA, the CDR3 is TGTGCCAGCAGTTACGCTGGGACAGGGGGCATCTATGGCTACACCTTC.

The sample holds a few counts of this clone. The rearrangement links TRBV7-9 to TRBJ2-1, with D perhaps matching TRBD2 (6 bases). Germline loops: CDR1 SEHNR, CDR2 FQNEAQ (reference sequence). CDR3 length: 13 amino acids. V was cut by 11 bases and J by 3 bases, with 14 bases left in between. CDR3 sequence reads: CAGDSGFYNEQFF. The CDR3 DNA reads TGTGCCGGGGATAGCGGCTTCTACAATGAGCAGTTCTTC.

This clone appeared a few times. This rearrangement joins TRBV3-1 (or the pseudogene TRBV3-2) to TRBJ1-1; D remains ambiguous. The V end lost 2 bases, the J end lost 5 bases, and 6 bases lay between the germline ends. The CDR3 is 12 amino acids. Germline lookup yields CDR1 LGHDT and CDR2 YNNKEL (reference sequence). In nucleotides, the CDR3 is TGTGCCAGCAGCCAATTAGAGACTGAAGCTTTCTTT. It translates to CASSQLETEAFF.

The J gene is TRBJ1-1, the V gene TRBV28, with TRBD1 as a possible D gene (6 bases). The CDR3 has 15 residues. The ends were cut back, 3 bases at V and 5 bases at J, with 16 bases in the middle. The germline V gene encodes CDR1 MDHEN and CDR2 SYDVKM. CDR3 residues: CASSLRGGLRTEAFF. The CDR3 region has the DNA TGTGCCAGCAGTTTGAGGGGGGGATTGCGGACTGAAGCTTTCTTT.

With regard to this clone: Other DNA sequences within the sample encode an identical CDR3. The CDR3 is CASSLGGQNYGYTF. As DNA, the CDR3 is TGCGCCAGCAGCTTGGGAGGGCAGAACTATGGCTACACCTTC. J is TRBJ1-2 and V is TRBV5-1; D call uncertain. From germline, CDR1 is SGHRS and CDR2 YFSETQ. The CDR3 is made up of 14 amino acids. V lost 0 bases, J lost 2 bases, and 8 bases lay in between.

The J gene is TRBJ1-1, the V gene TRBV29-1; D not certain. V was clipped by 7 bases and J by 6 bases, with 15 bases between them. The CDR3 contains 12 residues. Germline lookup yields CDR1 SQVTM and CDR2 ANQGSEA. The CDR3 DNA sequence: TGCAGCGCCCGGTTTACGGAGGCTGAAGCTTTCTTT. The encoded protein is CSARFTEAEAFF.

Notes on this clone: In the same sample, other DNA sequences code for this CDR3. The chain links TRBV5-1 to TRBJ2-7; tentatively, D is TRBD2 (5 bases). The V gene's germline CDR1 is SGHRS and CDR2 YFSETQ. The CDR3 is 12 residues long. V lost 2 bases and J 3 bases, leaving 6 bases between the germline ends. CDR3: CASSLSGYEQYF. The CDR3 region has the DNA TGCGCCAGCAGCTTAAGCGGCTACGAGCAGTACTTC.

V is TRBV28 and J is TRBJ2-1; D uncertain. V dropped 5 bases and J dropped 3 bases, with 11 bases sitting between them. The V gene's germline CDR1 is MDHEN and CDR2 SYDVKM. The CDR3 length is 14 residues. The CDR3 DNA reads as TGTGCCAGCAGTCCCACTAATAGCTACAATGAGCAGTTCTTC. Protein product: CASSPTNSYNEQFF.

This clone has only one observation. V and J are TRBV3-1 (or the pseudogene TRBV3-2) and TRBJ2-7; weak D call: TRBD2 (5 bases). The V and J ends lost 5 bases and 3 bases respectively, with 11 bases between them. This CDR3 has 13 amino acids. Germline CDR1 reads LGHDT; CDR2 reads YNNKEL (reference sequence). CDR3 residues: CASSSLASYEQYF. The CDR3 nucleotides read TGTGCCAGCAGCTCCCTAGCTAGCTACGAGCAGTACTTC.

CDR3 coding DNA: TGTGCCAGCAGCCAAGTTAGAGGCGAGGGAGGAAGAAACACCATATATTTT. It encodes CASSQVRGEGGRNTIYF. The J gene is TRBJ1-3, the V gene TRBV3-1 (or the pseudogene TRBV3-2); D is unclear. Germline V gene lookup returns CDR1 LGHDT and CDR2 YNNKEL (reference sequence). V lost 1 base and J lost 5, with 18 bases in between. The CDR3 covers 17 residues.

V and J are TRBV11-2 and TRBJ1-2; D may be TRBD1 (6 bases). Trimming shortened V by 4 bases and J by 0 bases, and 21 bases separated the two germline ends. Per germline, CDR1 SGHAT and CDR2 FQNNGV. The CDR3 runs 18 residues. CDR3 residues: CASSSTSTGPVANYGYTF. Here the CDR3 DNA reads TGTGCCAGCAGCTCGACCTCGACAGGACCAGTAGCTAACTATGGCTACACCTTC.

V usage is TRBV10-3 and J usage is TRBJ1-1; D is ambiguous. V lost 0 bases and J 4 bases, leaving 6 bases between the germline ends. Germline V gives CDR1 ENHRY, CDR2 SYGVKD. The CDR3 is made up of 13 amino acids. The CDR3 region has the DNA TGTGCCATCAGTGAGTCGCCAGTCACTGAAGCTTTCTTT. This gives the protein CAISESPVTEAFF.

This clone was seen once. The chain uses TRBV30 and TRBJ2-2; 10 bases line up with TRBD2. V shed 0 bases, J shed 6 bases, and the junction held 10 bases outside the gene matches. Germline V gives CDR1 GTSNPN, CDR2 SVGIG (reference sequence). This CDR3 spans 17 amino acids. CDR3 bases: TGTGCCTGGAGTGTAGCCCTAGCGGGAGTTGCTTCCGGGGAGCTGTTTTTT. It translates to CAWSVALAGVASGELFF.

This rearrangement joins TRBV15 to TRBJ2-5; TRBD1 matches at 10 bases. There are 17 residues in the CDR3. Germline CDR1 LNHNV, CDR2 YYDKDF (reference sequence). V was clipped by 0 bases and J by 5 bases; unmatched bases: 9. This CDR3 is CATSRENPGQGRETQYF. The CDR3 DNA reads TGTGCCACCAGCAGAGAAAATCCGGGACAGGGGAGGGAGACCCAGTACTTC.

The CDR3 DNA sequence: TGCAGTGCTAGTCACCGAGACAGGGGGATCCTCATAGGCCCCCAGCATTTT. Its translation: CSASHRDRGILIGPQHF. J is TRBJ1-5 and V is TRBV20-1, with 9 nucleotides matching TRBD1. Germline-derived CDR1 and CDR2 are DFQATT and SNEGSKA (reference sequence). The CDR3 runs to 17 residues. Trimming took 3 bases from V and 10 from J; bases not matched to a gene: 19.

This chain links TRBV24-1 with TRBJ2-1; the match to TRBD1 covers 7 bases. The V gene end was trimmed by 6 bases and the J gene end by 1 base; junction bases not matched to a gene: 5. In germline, CDR1 is KGHDR, CDR2 SFDVKD. This CDR3 has 15 residues. The CDR3 here is CATSQPQGSYNEQFF. In nucleotides, the CDR3 is TGTGCCACCAGTCAGCCACAGGGGTCCTACAATGAGCAGTTCTTC.

This clone appeared once. The chain has TRBV12-3 or TRBV12-4 and TRBJ2-7; D is possibly TRBD1 (5 bases). V lost 6 bases and J lost 0, with 6 bases in between. There are 12 residues in the CDR3. This chain's CDR3 is CASRTDSYEQYF. The CDR3 DNA is TGTGCCAGCAGGACAGACTCCTACGAGCAGTACTTC.

Comments on this clone: The same CDR3 arises from other DNA sequences in this sample as well. J is TRBJ2-7 and V is TRBV28; perhaps TRBD1 as D (6 bases). The CDR3 is 13 amino acids. Germline CDR1 and CDR2: MDHEN and SYDVKM. V was trimmed by 5 bases and J by 2 bases, leaving 10 bases between them. CDR3 DNA sequence: TGTGCCAGCAGTCCGACAGGCCCCTACGAGCAGTACTTC. Encoded protein: CASSPTGPYEQYF.

V is TRBV6-1 and J is TRBJ2-1; 14 bases map to TRBD2. Germline values: CDR1 MNHNS, CDR2 SASEGT. This CDR3 is built from 16 residues. V shed 4 bases and J 8 bases; nucleotides not matched to a gene: 7. Here the CDR3 DNA reads TGTGCCAGCAGTGCTGGGACTAGCGGGAGAGTACATGAGCAGTTCTTC. Its protein product is CASSAGTSGRVHEQFF.

The chain carries TRBV6-5 and TRBJ1-2; D is possibly TRBD1 (5 bases). The CDR3 has 13 amino acids. Trimming cost V 6 bases and J 4 bases, with 12 bases left between them. Germline-derived CDR1 and CDR2 are MNHEY and SVGAGI. CDR3 sequence: CASRETESYGYTF. The CDR3, as DNA: TGTGCCAGCAGAGAGACAGAGAGCTATGGCTACACCTTC.

The chain recombines TRBV7-9 with TRBJ1-5, with D perhaps matching TRBD1 (6 bases). This CDR3 is built from 15 residues. The ends were cut back, 1 base at V and 4 bases at J, with 11 bases in the middle. CDR1 and CDR2 from the germline V gene are SEHNR and FQNEAQ (reference sequence). CDR3 nucleotides: TGTGCCAGCAGCTTAGTAGGGGGAACTAATCAGCCCCAGCATTTT. It is translated as CASSLVGGTNQPQHF.

The chain recombines TRBV5-4 with TRBJ1-2; a possible D gene is TRBD1 (6 bases). The CDR3 consists of 11 residues. V was trimmed by 1 base and J by 13 bases, leaving 11 bases between them. The germline V gene encodes CDR1 SGHNT and CDR2 YYREEE (reference sequence). CDR3: CASSLLGGLTF. CDR3 DNA sequence: TGTGCCAGCAGCTTGTTAGGGGGTCTCACCTTC.

This chain joins TRBV11-2 and TRBJ2-7, with a possible D match to TRBD2 (5 bases). Per germline, CDR1 SGHAT and CDR2 FQNNGV. The V end lost 1 base, the J end lost 0 bases, and 16 bases lay between the germline ends. This CDR3 has 17 residues. CDR3 sequence (DNA): TGTGCCAGCAGCTTAGTGCGTCCGGGGTCCAGCTCCTACGAGCAGTACTTC. Amino acid sequence: CASSLVRPGSSSYEQYF.

The chain employs TRBV11-3 and TRBJ2-1; 7 positions agree with TRBD1. Germline loops: CDR1 SGHNT, CDR2 YENEEA. The CDR3 has 14 residues. Germline trimming cut 1 base from V and 7 bases from J; bases unmatched to any gene: 4. The DNA for the CDR3 is TGTGCCAGCAGCTTAGTAGGCAGGGGGAATGAGCAGTTCTTC. Its translation: CASSLVGRGNEQFF.

The chain has TRBV9 and TRBJ2-7; D is undetermined. The CDR3 sequence is 18 residues long. V was shortened by 10 bases and J by 2 bases, with 31 bases between the two germline ends. Germline lookup yields CDR1 SGDLS and CDR2 YYNGEE. The CDR3 DNA sequence: TGTGCCCCCGAGTCGATCCGAATTGCGGCCTTAAAAACCTACGAGCAGTACTTC. This translates into CAPESIRIAALKTYEQYF.

The genes are TRBV5-1 and TRBJ1-4, with 11 positions matching TRBD1. Trimming removed 0 bases from V and 7 bases from J; junction bases left unmatched: 2. The CDR3 is made up of 15 amino acids. The V gene's germline CDR1 is SGHRS and CDR2 YFSETQ. The CDR3 is CASSLVGTGGEKLFF. The DNA of the CDR3 is TGCGCCAGCAGCTTGGTCGGGACAGGGGGTGAAAAACTGTTTTTT.